This TCR beta chain was obtained from a study of breast tumors, draining lymph nodes, adjacent tissues. Study conclusions and caveats: Luminal-like breast cancer showed significantly greater tumor-nontumor repertoire similarity than basal-like breast cancer did. That most tumor T cells come from lymph nodes remained unproven.

MiXCR, run by TCRdb on the multiplex PCR reads, gives a single entry per CDR3 protein. The table lists 11,000 or so distinct CDR3 sequences, roughly 35% of them singletons, with approximately 15% in the top ten. This clonotype was recorded many times. Its antigen is as yet unknown. The V segment lost 4 bases and the J segment 6 bases; nucleotides outside the gene matches: 0. This CDR3 is 14 amino acids long. Germline V gives CDR1 ENHRY, CDR2 SYGVKD. Sequencing was performed on breast tumor tissue. The chain uses TRBV10-3 and TRBJ2-1; TRBD2 matches 13 bases. This TCR derives from a female donor with breast cancer. Some clones in this sample may be carry-over from other donors' samples. The CDR3 is CAISGLAGGNEQFF. DNA of the CDR3: TGTGCCATCAGTGGACTAGCGGGAGGCAATGAGCAGTTCTTC.